This is a list of T cell receptor beta chains from one sample in a study of cytomegalovirus exposure and HLA in healthy donors. The data were produced by immunoSEQ multiplex PCR, yet TCRdb's version contains in-frame clones alone and is incomplete. Among more than 140,000 clones listed, 75% to 80% were seen once. The specimen was PBMCs. The source is a male donor in good health and CMV-seronegative. The CDR3 runs from the conserved cysteine through the conserved F or W. D genes are given only for firm matches. Clone size, where shown, is once, few, many, or a class for clones that have expanded.

>-|-|TRBJ2-3|TRBV7-3
CASSLRAGTSTDTQYF
>-|few|TRBJ1-2|TRBV5-1
CASRLPAGAANYGYTF
>TRBD1|-|TRBJ2-3|TRBV13
CASSFSTGALDTQYF
>TRBD2|-|TRBJ2-7|TRBV2
CASSPSGSSYEQYF
>TRBD2|-|TRBJ2-7|TRBV6-6
CASSYSAGGSYEQYF
>TRBD1|-|TRBJ2-3|TRBV7-6
CASSDEMGQISTDTQYF
>-|-|TRBJ2-7|TRBV5-5
CASSTTEGYAYEQYF
>TRBD2|-|TRBJ2-3|TRBV9
CASSVGASGVSTDTQYF
>TRBD2|-|TRBJ2-7|TRBV19
CASSGLAGGRYVREQYF
>TRBD2|-|TRBJ2-7|TRBV7-9
CASSPEVAGWSYEQYF
>TRBD2|-|TRBJ2-7|TRBV7-2
CAGSLARGLAREQYF
>-|-|TRBJ1-4|TRBV29-1
CSVGGGINEKLFF
>-|-|TRBJ2-7|TRBV13
CASSLGRDIYEQYF
>-|-|TRBJ1-2|TRBV6-6
CASFRGYGYTF
>-|-|TRBJ1-1|TRBV18
CASSPLNGDTEAFF
>-|-|TRBJ1-4|TRBV27
CASSPWKEEKLFF
>-|-|TRBJ1-1|TRBV6-5
CASSRQGTIGEAFF
>-|-|TRBJ2-1|TRBV9
CASSVQREVVRDEQFF
>-|-|TRBJ2-1|TRBV7-8
CASSVGGGTYNEQFF
>TRBD1|few|TRBJ1-5|TRBV19
CASSPGQTSNQPQHF
>-|-|TRBJ1-1|TRBV5-6
CASSLGGRVGGTEAFF
>TRBD1|-|TRBJ2-1|TRBV6-5
CASSSGTGLNEQFF
>-|-|TRBJ1-1|TRBV7-9
CSSSLALSTEAFF
>-|once|TRBJ1-5|TRBV18
CASSRTGGQPQHF
>-|few|TRBJ1-3|TRBV6-5
CASRTGGSSGNTIYF
>TRBD1|-|TRBJ1-1|TRBV29-1
CSVVGQGVNTEAFF
>-|-|TRBJ1-1|TRBV6-5
CASPLGDSTEAFF
>-|-|TRBJ2-2|TRBV5-6
CASSPRRGTGELFF
>TRBD1|once|TRBJ2-2|TRBV5-1
CASSLRGQGDTGELFF
>TRBD2|-|TRBJ2-7|TRBV5-1
CASSMAGTTSVYEQYF
>-|-|TRBJ1-4|TRBV18
CASSLTSQEKLFF
>TRBD1|-|TRBJ2-1|TRBV6-1
CASDPGTGGNEQFF
>-|-|TRBJ1-6|TRBV30
CAWSTGDNSPLHF
>-|-|TRBJ2-1|TRBV5-6
CASSSTTLSSYNEQFF
>TRBD1|-|TRBJ1-1|TRBV2
CASSPGTGATEAFF
>TRBD1|-|TRBJ1-1|TRBV7-9
CASSLEYGSLTGTGVTAFF
>TRBD2|few|TRBJ2-7|TRBV5-1
CASSTSSGSYEQYF
>TRBD1|-|TRBJ1-3|TRBV11-2
CASSVDRVSGNTIYF
>-|once|TRBJ1-6|TRBV18
CASSPYDTNSPLHF
>TRBD2|few|TRBJ2-1|TRBV15
CATSRNPTSGPSSYNEQFF